This passage covers 9 T cell receptor beta chains from one sample sequenced in a study of T cell changes during pregnancy in multiple sclerosis (dated by TCRdb to 2018 to 2020). The library was built by means of the immunoSEQ multiplex PCR assay. TCRdb carries this immuneACCESS record with in-frame sequences only. Its versions omit some clonotypes, under half of them owing to an unresolved V gene in the studies checked, with the rest unexplained. This sample comprises 89,000 or so clones, about 91% of them detected only once. The ten largest clonotypes hold roughly 3.5% of the sample. The specimen comprised PBMCs, sampled in the first trimester of pregnancy. These receptors were collected from a female donor in good health, serving as a control in a pregnancy study. Some clones in this sample may be carry-over from other donors' samples.

Here the CDR3 reads CAWSTTGQETQYF. The CDR3 nucleotides read TGTGCCTGGAGTACGACAGGTCAAGAGACCCAGTACTTC. V gene TRBV30 combines with J gene TRBJ2-5; D possibly corresponds to TRBD1 (6 bases). CDR1 is GTSNPN, CDR2 SVGIG, per germline (reference sequence). CDR3 length equals 13 residues. Trimming shortened V by 2 bases and J by 2 bases, and 9 bases separated the two germline ends.

The chain couples TRBV4-2 to TRBJ1-6; 7 bases align to TRBD1. CDR1 is LGHNA, CDR2 YNFKEQ, per germline. V lost 3 bases and J lost 7; bases outside the gene matches: 6. This CDR3 comprises 15 residues. Here the CDR3 reads CASSQTGMMNSPLHF. In DNA form, the CDR3 reads TGTGCCAGCAGCCAGACAGGGATGATGAATTCACCCCTCCACTTT.

A single count supports this clone. The chain combines TRBV5-6 with TRBJ1-4; no definite D call. Trimming stripped 4 bases from V and 6 bases from J, with 10 bases between. Germline lookup yields CDR1 SGHDT and CDR2 YYEEEE. The CDR3 is made up of 13 amino acids. The CDR3 loop reads CASSANGDEKLFF. The CDR3 DNA is TGTGCCAGCAGCGCAAACGGGGATGAAAAACTGTTTTTT.

This rearrangement joins TRBV10-3 to TRBJ2-7, with D possibly TRBD1 on 6 matching bases. V lost 8 bases, J lost 4 bases, and 18 bases lay in between. This CDR3 has 14 residues. Germline V CDR1 and CDR2: ENHRY, SYGVKD. CDR3 coding DNA: TGTGCCATCGCCCCCTTGGGACACGAATACGAGCAGTACTTC. Translation: CAIAPLGHEYEQYF.

V gene TRBV19 combines with J gene TRBJ1-6, with D unresolved. Germline V gene data show CDR1 as LNHDA and CDR2 as SQIVND (reference sequence). This CDR3 region has 12 residues. V shed 2 bases and J shed 9 bases, with 5 bases lying between them. The CDR3 DNA is TGTGCCAGTAGTATACCGGGTTCACCCCTCCACTTT. This gives the protein CASSIPGSPLHF. Full variable domain (remainder filled in from reference TRBV19 and TRBJ1-6): DGGITQSPKYLFRKEGQNVTLSCEQNLNHDAMYWYRQDPGQGLRLIYYSQIVNDFQKGDIAEGYSVSREKKESFPLTVTSAQKNPTAFYLCASSIPGSPLHFGNGTRLTVT.

V and J are TRBV30 and TRBJ2-3; D perhaps matches TRBD2 (5 bases). Trimming pared 4 bases from V and 6 bases from J, leaving 11 bases between. In germline, CDR1 is GTSNPN, CDR2 SVGIG (reference sequence). The CDR3 length is 12 residues. The CDR3 DNA reads as TGTGCCTGGACTAGCTTAGTGGATACGCAGTATTTT. This translates into CAWTSLVDTQYF.

The chain has TRBV5-4 and TRBJ2-3; perhaps TRBD2 as D (6 bases). V lost 1 base and J 6 bases, leaving 9 bases between the germline ends. Germline lookup yields CDR1 SGHNT and CDR2 YYREEE (reference sequence). The CDR3 has 13 amino acids. The CDR3 sequence: CASSLWAGDTQYF. The CDR3 nucleotides are TGTGCCAGCAGCTTGTGGGCGGGGGATACGCAGTATTTT.

This clone was observed a handful of times. The rearrangement uses TRBV10-1 and TRBJ1-5; D is unclear. Germline assignment: CDR1 WNHNN and CDR2 SYGVQD (reference sequence). Trimming took 6 bases from V and 4 from J, leaving 16 bases between them. This CDR3 has 15 amino acids. The chain's CDR3 is CASRRWSIFNQPQHF. CDR3 bases: TGCGCCAGCAGGAGGTGGTCCATCTTTAATCAGCCCCAGCATTTT.

The V and J genes are TRBV5-1 and TRBJ1-2; D remains ambiguous. CDR1 and CDR2 from the germline V gene are SGHRS and YFSETQ. V lost 4 bases to trimming and J lost 7 bases, with 11 bases between them. The CDR3 runs 12 residues. In nucleotides, the CDR3 is TGCGCCAGCAGCGTCTCAAGTAGTGGCTACACCTTC. It codes for CASSVSSSGYTF.